One sample yielded the 20 T cell receptor beta chains listed below, sequenced in a study of cytomegalovirus exposure and HLA in healthy donors. The primer mix had 60 Vbeta and 13 Jbeta primers. The protocol was immunoSEQ multiplex PCR, while the TCRdb copy is restricted to in-frame clones and leaves out a portion. This sample carries around 170,000 clones, over 70% of them seen once, and the ten largest clones take over 1.1%. Sequencing was performed on PBMCs. These TCRs come from a man between 18 and 29 years old in good health and CMV-seronegative.

The rearrangement joins TRBV6-5 to TRBJ2-1, with 10 bases lining up with TRBD1. Germline CDR1 MNHEY, CDR2 SVGAGI. V shed 6 bases and J 9 bases; nucleotides not matched to a gene: 11. The CDR3 spans 15 residues. The CDR3 spells CASSLDRGQVGEQFF. CDR3 bases: TGTGCCAGCAGCTTAGACAGGGGGCAGGTCGGTGAGCAGTTCTTC.

This clone occurred once. The V gene is TRBV7-9, the J gene TRBJ2-7; 14 bases are a match to TRBD2. Trimming at V came to 5 bases and at J to 2 bases, leaving 5 bases not matched to a gene. Germline V gene sequence: CDR1 SEHNR, CDR2 FQNEAQ (reference sequence). The CDR3 consists of 16 residues. The CDR3 DNA sequence: TGTGCCAGCAGCCCCAGACTAGCGGGAGGGCCCTACGAGCAGTACTTC. Encoded protein: CASSPRLAGGPYEQYF.

V is TRBV2 and J is TRBJ2-5; TRBD1 is a possible D gene (6 bases). The germline gives CDR1 SNHLY, CDR2 FYNNEI. The CDR3 runs 15 residues. Trimming removed 5 bases from V and 2 bases from J, with 15 bases in between. DNA of the CDR3: TGTGCCAGCAGTCAACAGGGAAGTCGGCAAGAGACCCAGTACTTC. Its translation is CASSQQGSRQETQYF.

The V call is TRBV7-2, the J call TRBJ2-1; perhaps TRBD2 as D (6 bases). CDR1 is SGHTA and CDR2 is FQGNSA in the germline V gene. The CDR3 loop spans 16 amino acids. Trimming shortened V by 3 bases and J by 2 bases, and 14 bases separated the two germline ends. CDR3 DNA: TGTGCCAGCAGCTTGGGACTCCCCCCGCCCTACAATGAGCAGTTCTTC. It codes for CASSLGLPPPYNEQFF.

The genes are TRBV6-1 and TRBJ2-3; the D gene is possibly TRBD2 (6 bases). V was trimmed by 2 bases and J by 5 bases, leaving 17 bases between them. The CDR3 runs to 16 residues. The germline gives CDR1 MNHNS, CDR2 SASEGT. The CDR3 DNA sequence: TGTGCCAGCAGTGAAAGGCAGGGACTTACGGTAGATACGCAGTATTTT. This codes for CASSERQGLTVDTQYF.

The rearrangement joins TRBV29-1 to TRBJ1-1, with 7 bases lining up with TRBD1. Germline assignment: CDR1 SQVTM and CDR2 ANQGSEA. V was pared by 6 bases and J by 5 bases, with 12 bases of the junction left unmatched. The CDR3 totals 14 residues. CDR3 residues: CSVSHIQGGTEAFF. In DNA form, the CDR3 reads TGCAGCGTGTCCCATATCCAGGGGGGTACTGAAGCTTTCTTT.

This clone is a singleton in its sample. The V call is TRBV2, the J call TRBJ2-2; TRBD1 is a possible D gene (6 bases). Germline V lookup: CDR1 SNHLY, CDR2 FYNNEI. V lost 10 bases and J lost 4, with 22 bases in between. The CDR3 is made up of 16 amino acids. The CDR3, as DNA: TGTGCCAACAGGCCGTGGACAGTGGATGGCACCGGGGAGCTGTTTTTT. The encoded protein is CANRPWTVDGTGELFF.

CDR3 residues: CASSWARVGSSYEQYF. The CDR3 bases are TGTGCCAGCAGCTGGGCACGGGTGGGGAGCTCCTACGAGCAGTACTTC. The chain recombines TRBV7-2 with TRBJ2-7; perhaps TRBD2 as D (5 bases). Germline V lookup: CDR1 SGHTA, CDR2 FQGNSA. V lost 4 bases, J lost 0 bases, and 16 bases lay in between. This CDR3 is built from 16 residues.

This sequence joins TRBV6-6 and TRBJ2-2; the D gene is possibly TRBD2 (5 bases). The CDR3 runs to 16 residues. V was pared by 1 base and J by 4 bases, with 13 bases between. CDR1 is MNHNY and CDR2 is SVGAGI in the germline V gene (reference sequence). CDR3 loop: CASSYFGVLGTGELFF. DNA of the CDR3: TGTGCCAGCAGTTACTTCGGGGTTTTGGGCACCGGGGAGCTGTTTTTT.

This clone has a handful of counts. Relative to the germline gene, one junction end is altered; a read error may explain this. The V gene is TRBV30, the J gene TRBJ2-4, with a weak D call TRBD1 (5 bases). The CDR3 is 14 amino acids. Germline-derived CDR1 and CDR2 are GTSNPN and SVGIG (reference sequence). CDR3 sequence: CAWVTVDPQGIESF. The CDR3 bases are TGTGCCTGGGTCACCGTAGACCCCCAGGGAATTGAGTCCTTC.

The chain carries TRBV6-1 and TRBJ1-5, with D unclear. The CDR3 totals 15 residues. The germline V and J ends were trimmed by 3 bases and 2 bases, with 11 bases remaining between them. Germline V gives CDR1 MNHNS, CDR2 SASEGT. CDR3 bases: TGTGCCAGCAGTGACCCCCCCTCGGGCAATCAGCCCCAGCATTTT. Translating it yields CASSDPPSGNQPQHF.

The chain is built from TRBV6-1 and TRBJ1-1; 7 bases line up with TRBD1. Germline V CDR1 and CDR2: MNHNS, SASEGT. After removal of 4 bases from V and 5 bases from J, the junction contained 4 bases not matched to a gene. The CDR3 contains 13 residues. CDR3 in amino acids: CASSVQTGTEAFF. The CDR3 coding sequence is TGTGCCAGCAGTGTCCAGACAGGGACTGAAGCTTTCTTT.

This chain links TRBV23-1 with TRBJ2-5, with 9 positions matching TRBD2. TRBV23-1 is flagged as an ORF with uncertain function. Unmatched junction bases numbered 6, after V lost 3 bases and J lost 1 base. This CDR3 spans 16 amino acids. The CDR3 protein is CASSHRLAGFQETQYF. For the CDR3, the DNA is TGCGCCAGCAGTCACAGGCTAGCGGGATTCCAAGAGACCCAGTACTTC.

This clone was detected once. CDR3 residues: CASSEPQDCSYEQYF. For the CDR3, the DNA is TGCGCCAGCAGTGAGCCCCAGGACTGTTCCTACGAGCAGTACTTC. The V and J genes are TRBV10-1 and TRBJ2-7, with D possibly being TRBD2 (5 bases). V was pared by 2 bases and J by 1 base, with 12 bases between. Germline CDR1 is WNHNN and CDR2 is SYGVQD (reference sequence). The CDR3 has 15 amino acids.

This chain uses TRBV7-9 with TRBJ2-1; D perhaps matches TRBD1 (8 bases). The CDR3 length is 16 residues. Germline assignment: CDR1 SEHNR and CDR2 FQNEAQ (reference sequence). The ends were cut back, 2 bases at V and 5 bases at J, with 16 bases in the middle. The CDR3 DNA is TGTGCCAGCAGCTTAAAACAGGGGGGGGGAAACAATGAGCAGTTCTTC. Protein: CASSLKQGGGNNEQFF.

The chain is built from TRBV11-1 and TRBJ2-7; tentative D call: TRBD2 (5 bases). This CDR3 comprises 13 residues. Trimming left V 0 bases short and J 2 bases short, with 5 bases between. CDR1 is SGHAT, CDR2 FQDESV, per germline (reference sequence). CDR3 in amino acids: CASSLAEAYEQYF. As DNA, the CDR3 is TGTGCCAGCAGCTTAGCGGAGGCCTACGAGCAGTACTTC.

The gene calls are TRBV9 and TRBJ2-5; 11 bases fit TRBD2. The CDR3 is made up of 15 amino acids. Germline values: CDR1 SGDLS, CDR2 YYNGEE. J was trimmed by 7 bases and V by 3 bases; bases with no gene match: 8. The CDR3 loop is CASSGGLAVGSTQYF. The CDR3 nucleotides read TGTGCCAGCAGCGGGGGACTAGCGGTCGGATCGACCCAGTACTTC.

The J gene is TRBJ2-7, the V gene TRBV19, with TRBD2 matching over 10 bases. The CDR3 totals 16 residues. Germline trimming cut 1 base from V and 7 bases from J; bases unmatched to any gene: 10. CDR1 and CDR2 from the germline V gene are LNHDA and SQIVND (reference sequence). The CDR3 DNA reads as TGTGCCAGTAGTATAGGGGGCCTAGCGGGAGTAAGGGAGCAGTACTTC. This gives the protein CASSIGGLAGVREQYF. Supplemented by reference TRBV19 and TRBJ2-7, the full variable domain reads DGGITQSPKYLFRKEGQNVTLSCEQNLNHDAMYWYRQDPGQGLRLIYYSQIVNDFQKGDIAEGYSVSREKKESFPLTVTSAQKNPTAFYLCASSIGGLAGVREQYFGPGTRLTVT.

The chain is built from TRBV5-1 and TRBJ1-1, with a tentative D call TRBD1 (6 bases). This CDR3 contains 14 residues. The V gene lost 8 bases and the J gene lost 1 base, with 15 bases spanning the gap. Germline lookup yields CDR1 SGHRS and CDR2 YFSETQ. The chain's CDR3 is CASFLTGSNTEAFF. The CDR3 bases are TGCGCCAGTTTCCTAACAGGGTCGAACACTGAAGCTTTCTTT.

The rearrangement links TRBV30 to TRBJ2-7; TRBD2 matches at 12 bases. J lost 7 bases, V lost 5 bases, and 0 bases had no gene match. Germline V gene lookup returns CDR1 GTSNPN and CDR2 SVGIG (reference sequence). The CDR3 is 11 amino acids. The CDR3 loop reads CAWGLAGEQYF. In nucleotides, the CDR3 is TGTGCCTGGGGACTAGCGGGGGAGCAGTACTTC. The full variable domain, its missing parts supplied by reference TRBV30 and TRBJ2-7, is SQTIHQWPATLVQPVGSPLSLECTVEGTSNPNLYWYRQAAGRGLQLLFYSVGIGQISSEVPQNLSASRPQDRQFILSSKKLLLSDSGFYLCAWGLAGEQYFGPGTRLTVT.